This is a list of T cell receptor beta chains from one sample in a study of blood T cell repertoires in COVID-19. This table comes from immunoSEQ multiplex PCR, and its TCRdb copy is limited to in-frame clones, with some not included. This sample has tens of thousands of clones, with 65% to 80% found just once. The sample comprised peripheral blood. The source of these receptors is a woman over 75 with active or convalescent COVID-19. Each CDR3 is given with its conserved first and last residue. Each record gives: V gene, D gene, J gene, clone size, CDR3 DNA, CDR3 protein. The D gene is left open where the match is weak. Clone size is stated in some rows and not others, as once, few, many or a class when expanded.

V gene: TRBV6-2/TRBV6-3; D gene: .; J gene: TRBJ2-7; clone size: .; CDR3 DNA: TGTGCCAGCAGGCCTGGGGCCCCCATGACACTCTACGAGCAGTACTTC; CDR3 protein: CASRPGAPMTLYEQYF
V gene: TRBV21-1; D gene: .; J gene: TRBJ1-2; clone size: .; CDR3 DNA: TGTGCCAGCACCAGCGACAGGCGCCGAAATTATGGCTACACCTTC; CDR3 protein: CASTSDRRRNYGYTF
V gene: TRBV19; D gene: TRBD1; J gene: TRBJ1-1; clone size: .; CDR3 DNA: TGTGCCAGTAGACAGGGGCGAAACACTGAAGCTTTCTTT; CDR3 protein: CASRQGRNTEAFF
V gene: TRBV27; D gene: TRBD1; J gene: TRBJ1-5; clone size: .; CDR3 DNA: TGTGCCAGCAAGGGGACAGCTAAAAATCAGCCCCAGCATTTT; CDR3 protein: CASKGTAKNQPQHF
V gene: TRBV30; D gene: TRBD1; J gene: TRBJ1-3; clone size: .; CDR3 DNA: TGTGCCTGGGCGACAGGGGGGTTCTCTGGAAACACCATATATTTT; CDR3 protein: CAWATGGFSGNTIYF
V gene: TRBV5-1; D gene: TRBD2; J gene: TRBJ2-5; clone size: .; CDR3 DNA: TGCGCCAGCAGCCCGACTAGCGGGGGGCACGAGACCCAGTACTTC; CDR3 protein: CASSPTSGGHETQYF
V gene: TRBV3-1/TRBV3-2; D gene: TRBD1; J gene: TRBJ2-7; clone size: .; CDR3 DNA: TGTGCCAGCAGCCAAGTGGGGACAGGCGAGCAGTACTTC; CDR3 protein: CASSQVGTGEQYF
V gene: TRBV9; D gene: TRBD2; J gene: TRBJ2-5; clone size: .; CDR3 DNA: TGTGCCAGCAGCGTAGAACCAGCGGGGGGGCTGGAGACCCAGTACTTC; CDR3 protein: CASSVEPAGGLETQYF
V gene: TRBV11-2; D gene: .; J gene: TRBJ1-5; clone size: once; CDR3 DNA: TGTGCCAGCAGCCTCGGTGACGGGGTTTTGCAGCCCCAGCATTTT; CDR3 protein: CASSLGDGVLQPQHF
V gene: TRBV6-1; D gene: .; J gene: TRBJ1-3; clone size: .; CDR3 DNA: TGTGCCAGCAGTGACGGGGTCCGCTCTGGAAACACCATATATTTT; CDR3 protein: CASSDGVRSGNTIYF
V gene: TRBV19; D gene: TRBD1; J gene: TRBJ1-1; clone size: many; CDR3 DNA: TGTGCCACCGGACAGGGCGGAGGGGAAACTGAAGCTTTCTTT; CDR3 protein: CATGQGGGETEAFF
V gene: TRBV12-3/TRBV12-4; D gene: TRBD1; J gene: TRBJ1-2; clone size: .; CDR3 DNA: TGTGCCAGCAGTCCTCAGGACAGGGGGCTATGTACCTTC; CDR3 protein: CASSPQDRGLCTF
V gene: TRBV4-2; D gene: TRBD2; J gene: TRBJ2-5; clone size: many; CDR3 DNA: TGTGCCAGCAGCCAAGATCCCAGCGGGGGCCGAGAGACCCAGTACTTC; CDR3 protein: CASSQDPSGGRETQYF
V gene: TRBV27; D gene: .; J gene: TRBJ1-1; clone size: .; CDR3 DNA: TGTGCCAGCAGTTTTAGGCTGGCGGGCACTGAAGCTTTCTTT; CDR3 protein: CASSFRLAGTEAFF
V gene: TRBV6-2/TRBV6-3; D gene: .; J gene: TRBJ1-5; clone size: .; CDR3 DNA: TGTGCCAGCAGTTACCCCGTCCGCAATCAGCCCCAGCATTTT; CDR3 protein: CASSYPVRNQPQHF
V gene: TRBV27; D gene: .; J gene: TRBJ2-7; clone size: .; CDR3 DNA: TGTGCCAGCAGTTCCAGAGACACCGGAAAAAACTACGAGCAGTACTTC; CDR3 protein: CASSSRDTGKNYEQYF
V gene: TRBV6-5; D gene: TRBD1; J gene: TRBJ2-3; clone size: few; CDR3 DNA: TGTGCCAGCAGTTACGGCGGCAGGGGGCGAACAGACACGCAGTATTTT; CDR3 protein: CASSYGGRGRTDTQYF
V gene: TRBV13; D gene: .; J gene: TRBJ1-4; clone size: few; CDR3 DNA: TGTGCCAGCAGCTCGCCTCGGGGTGAAAAACTGTTTTTT; CDR3 protein: CASSSPRGEKLFF
V gene: TRBV27; D gene: .; J gene: TRBJ2-2; clone size: .; CDR3 DNA: TGTGCCAGCAGTTTGCAGGGCGCTTGGACCGGGGAGCTGTTTTTT; CDR3 protein: CASSLQGAWTGELFF
V gene: TRBV24-1; D gene: TRBD1; J gene: TRBJ1-1; clone size: .; CDR3 DNA: TGTGCCACCTCCGCAGGGGGCATCACTGAAGCTTTCTTT; CDR3 protein: CATSAGGITEAFF
V gene: TRBV5-4; D gene: .; J gene: TRBJ1-3; clone size: .; CDR3 DNA: TGTGCCAGCAGCTTGGCCACAAAAAATGGAAACACCATATATTTT; CDR3 protein: CASSLATKNGNTIYF
V gene: TRBV4-1; D gene: .; J gene: TRBJ1-6; clone size: .; CDR3 DNA: TGCGCCAGCAGCCAGGCTAATTCACCCCTCCACTTT; CDR3 protein: CASSQANSPLHF
V gene: TRBV7-8; D gene: .; J gene: TRBJ1-1; clone size: .; CDR3 DNA: TGTGCCAGCAGCTTACTATCAGGGGATGAAGCTTTCTTT; CDR3 protein: CASSLLSGDEAFF
V gene: TRBV5-4; D gene: TRBD1; J gene: TRBJ2-5; clone size: .; CDR3 DNA: TGTGCCAGCAGCCGACAGGGGCGACGCGAGACCCAGTACTTC; CDR3 protein: CASSRQGRRETQYF
V gene: TRBV5-5; D gene: .; J gene: TRBJ1-3; clone size: .; CDR3 DNA: TGTGCCAGCGGCTTGAGAGGCTCTGGAAACACCATATATTTT; CDR3 protein: CASGLRGSGNTIYF
V gene: TRBV5-4; D gene: TRBD2; J gene: TRBJ2-2; clone size: .; CDR3 DNA: TGTGCCAGCAGCTTGTTTGCGGGGGGGGCAGGGGAGCTGTTTTTT; CDR3 protein: CASSLFAGGAGELFF
V gene: TRBV3-1/TRBV3-2; D gene: .; J gene: TRBJ1-1; clone size: .; CDR3 DNA: TGTGCCAGCAGCCAAGATCGGGGGTTTTCGGCTGAAGCTTTCTTT; CDR3 protein: CASSQDRGFSAEAFF
V gene: TRBV9; D gene: .; J gene: TRBJ1-1; clone size: many; CDR3 DNA: TGTGCCAGCAGCTTCACCCCGACAGCGAACACTGAAGCTTTCTTT; CDR3 protein: CASSFTPTANTEAFF
V gene: TRBV14; D gene: .; J gene: TRBJ1-6; clone size: .; CDR3 DNA: TGTGCCAGCAGCCAAAACAGGCGCGGTTCACCCCTCCACTTT; CDR3 protein: CASSQNRRGSPLHF
V gene: TRBV2; D gene: TRBD1; J gene: TRBJ2-6; clone size: .; CDR3 DNA: TGTGCCAGCAGCCACCCCTGGGGGACAGGGACTTTGGAGGCCAACGTCCTGACTTTC; CDR3 protein: CASSHPWGTGTLEANVLTF
V gene: TRBV3-1/TRBV3-2; D gene: TRBD2; J gene: TRBJ2-3; clone size: .; CDR3 DNA: TGTGCCAGCAGCCTTTTGACTAGCGAGATTGGCACAGATACGCAGTATTTT; CDR3 protein: CASSLLTSEIGTDTQYF
V gene: TRBV7-3; D gene: .; J gene: TRBJ2-1; clone size: .; CDR3 DNA: TGTGCCAGCAGCTTGGGACTGGGCCACAATGAGCAGTTCTTC; CDR3 protein: CASSLGLGHNEQFF
V gene: TRBV7-2; D gene: TRBD2; J gene: TRBJ2-5; clone size: .; CDR3 DNA: TGTGCCAGCAGCTCGGGACTAGCGGGGGGACAAGAGACCCAGTACTTC; CDR3 protein: CASSSGLAGGQETQYF
V gene: TRBV5-4; D gene: .; J gene: TRBJ1-4; clone size: many; CDR3 DNA: TGTGCCAGCAGCTTGGAGGCAGGGGATGAAAAACTGTTTTTT; CDR3 protein: CASSLEAGDEKLFF
V gene: TRBV6-6; D gene: .; J gene: TRBJ2-2; clone size: .; CDR3 DNA: TGTGCCAGCCGCGAGTCCAGGACAGCAGGAACCGGGGAGCTGTTTTTT; CDR3 protein: CASRESRTAGTGELFF
V gene: TRBV12-3/TRBV12-4; D gene: TRBD1; J gene: TRBJ1-2; clone size: .; CDR3 DNA: TGTGCCAGCAGTTCAGGGACAGCCCATGGCTACACCTTC; CDR3 protein: CASSSGTAHGYTF
V gene: TRBV7-2; D gene: .; J gene: TRBJ2-7; clone size: .; CDR3 DNA: TGTGCCAGCAGCTTAGTCCCCTCTTCCTACGAGCAGTACTTC; CDR3 protein: CASSLVPSSYEQYF
V gene: TRBV6-5; D gene: TRBD1; J gene: TRBJ1-3; clone size: .; CDR3 DNA: TGTGCCAGCAGTTCCTCCGGGACAGGGAACACCATATATTTT; CDR3 protein: CASSSSGTGNTIYF
V gene: TRBV4-3; D gene: .; J gene: TRBJ2-3; clone size: .; CDR3 DNA: TGCGCCAGCAGCCAAGATCCGGGGGATGGCGGTGCTAGCACAGATACGCAGTATTTT; CDR3 protein: CASSQDPGDGGASTDTQYF